Each of the 22 T cell receptor beta chains below was sequenced from the same sample in a study of shared clonotypes between healthy human individuals. Libraries were prepared by immunoSEQ multiplex PCR; TCRdb keeps only in-frame clonotypes and omits some of them. This sample has some 120,000 clones; approximately 70% occur once, and the top ten carry roughly a quarter. Sequenced input: memory CD8+ T cells sorted from blood. Subset noted: CD45RO+ cells pooled with CCR7-negative TemRA cells. The receptors were sampled from a woman aged 30 to 39 in good health.

This clone was picked up a small number of times. The chain has TRBV6-5 and TRBJ2-3, with D perhaps TRBD1 (5 bases). In germline, CDR1 is MNHEY, CDR2 SVGAGI. Trimming shortened V by 2 bases and J by 4 bases, and 7 bases separated the two germline ends. CDR3 length equals 13 residues. CDR3 nucleotides: TGTGCCAGCAGTTACGAAGGGGCAGATACGCAGTATTTT. Translation gives CASSYEGADTQYF.

V is TRBV29-1 and J is TRBJ2-5, with TRBD1 as a possible D gene (6 bases). The V end was cut by 8 bases, the J end by 10 bases, with 26 bases between. CDR1 SQVTM and CDR2 ANQGSEA come from the germline V gene. The CDR3 is 14 amino acids. The CDR3 coding sequence is TGCAGCCTCAATTGGGATGGGACACCATACTACCAGTACTTC. Protein product: CSLNWDGTPYYQYF.

The genes are TRBV5-4 and TRBJ2-7; possible D gene TRBD1, 5 bases. CDR1 and CDR2 (germline): SGHNT, YYREEE (reference sequence). V was trimmed by 3 bases and J by 9 bases, leaving 10 bases between them. CDR3 size: 11 residues. CDR3 bases: TGTGCCAGCAGCTCATCAGGGTTGCAGTACTTC. As protein: CASSSSGLQYF. Full variable domain (missing parts from reference TRBV5-4 and TRBJ2-7): ETGVTQSPTHLIKTRGQQVTLRCSSQSGHNTVSWYQQALGQGPQFIFQYYREEENGRGNFPPRFSGLQFPNYSSELNVNALELDDSALYLCASSSSGLQYFGPGTRLTVT.

V usage is TRBV27 and J usage is TRBJ1-5; D ambiguous. Deletions cut 2 bases from V and 3 bases from J, with 8 bases between. The CDR3 contains 14 residues. Germline CDR1 and CDR2: MNHEY and SMNVEV (reference sequence). CDR3: CASSLLGYNQPQHF. CDR3 DNA: TGTGCCAGCAGTTTACTGGGGTACAATCAGCCCCAGCATTTT.

The CDR3 protein is CASSLGGTSAYYEQYF. DNA of the CDR3: TGTGCCAGCAGCTTAGGAGGGACTAGCGCCTACTACGAGCAGTACTTC. The chain is built from TRBV7-6 and TRBJ2-7; 10 bases match TRBD2. The junction had 6 bases not matched to a gene; V was cut back by 1 base and J by 3 bases. Germline assignment: CDR1 SGHVS and CDR2 FNYEAQ. This CDR3 comprises 16 residues.

This clone was counted only a few times. The V call is TRBV6-1, the J call TRBJ1-4; TRBD1 might be the D (5 bases). The CDR3 sequence is 15 residues long. Trimming took 1 base from V and 4 from J, leaving 10 bases between them. Germline assignment: CDR1 MNHNS and CDR2 SASEGT. The DNA of the CDR3 is TGTGCCAGCAGTGAAGGGGTTAGGGGTAATGAAAAACTGTTTTTT. Translation: CASSEGVRGNEKLFF.

The rearrangement uses TRBV29-1 and TRBJ1-2, with 7 bases identical to TRBD1. Germline V gives CDR1 SQVTM, CDR2 ANQGSEA. The CDR3 loop spans 14 amino acids. Trimming removed 3 bases from V and 5 bases from J; junction bases left unmatched: 9. DNA of the CDR3: TGCAGCGTTGATCCCGGGACAGTGCCGTATGGCTACACCTTC. Its protein product is CSVDPGTVPYGYTF.

In this sample, this clone turned up a few times. V usage is TRBV27 and J usage is TRBJ1-2; no reliable D call. CDR1 is MNHEY and CDR2 is SMNVEV in the germline V gene (reference sequence). V gave up 10 bases and J gave up 5 bases, with 14 bases separating them. The CDR3 has 12 amino acids. DNA of the CDR3: TGTGCCACCATCACGAGTTCTTATGGCTACACCTTC. Protein product: CATITSSYGYTF.

The chain links TRBV30 to TRBJ2-1; D not certain. V was trimmed by 2 bases and J by 6 bases, leaving 11 bases between them. The CDR3 extends over 13 amino acids. Germline CDR1 reads GTSNPN; CDR2 reads SVGIG (reference sequence). CDR3 DNA: TGTGCCTGGAGTTTAACAGCTAGCAATGAGCAGTTCTTC. Its protein product is CAWSLTASNEQFF. The full variable domain, rest sourced from reference TRBV30 and TRBJ2-1, is SQTIHQWPATLVQPVGSPLSLECTVEGTSNPNLYWYRQAAGRGLQLLFYSVGIGQISSEVPQNLSASRPQDRQFILSSKKLLLSDSGFYLCAWSLTASNEQFFGPGTRLTVL.

Note on this clone: The same CDR3 is also encoded by other DNA sequences in this sample. The chain uses TRBV6-1 and TRBJ2-1, with 7 bases fitting TRBD1. Germline V gene sequence: CDR1 MNHNS, CDR2 SASEGT. Trimming cost V 4 bases and J 2 bases; bases outside gene matches: 8. The CDR3 is made up of 16 amino acids. CDR3 coding DNA: TGTGCCAGCAGTGTTCTTAGGGACAGTACCTACAATGAGCAGTTCTTC. Translated, it gives CASSVLRDSTYNEQFF.

The CDR3 loop is CASRGGVGTEAFF. DNA for the CDR3: TGCGCCAGCAGGGGGGGAGTCGGCACTGAAGCTTTCTTT. The chain recombines TRBV5-1 with TRBJ1-1, with a tentative D call TRBD1 (5 bases). There are 13 residues in the CDR3. V was clipped by 5 bases and J by 4 bases, with 12 bases between them. CDR1 and CDR2 from the germline V gene are SGHRS and YFSETQ. The variable domain in full, with the rest retrieved from reference TRBV5-1 and TRBJ1-1, is KAGVTQTPRYLIKTRGQQVTLSCSPISGHRSVSWYQQTPGQGLQFLFEYFSETQRNKGNFPGRFSGRQFSNSRSEMNVSTLELGDSALYLCASRGGVGTEAFFGQGTRLTVV.

This chain joins TRBV28 and TRBJ2-3; D ambiguous. Germline CDR1 and CDR2: MDHEN and SYDVKM. The CDR3 sequence is 13 residues long. V was shortened by 1 base and J by 5 bases, with 7 bases between the two germline ends. DNA of the CDR3: TGTGCCAGCAGTTTATACCCGAAAGATACGCAGTATTTT. This translates into CASSLYPKDTQYF.

This clone came up many times. Here the CDR3 reads CASRDGAMGTDTQYF. The CDR3 bases are TGTGCCAGCAGAGACGGAGCAATGGGCACAGATACGCAGTATTTT. The rearrangement links TRBV25-1 to TRBJ2-3; D not certain. Per the germline V gene, CDR1 is MGHDK and CDR2 is SYGVNS. V shed 6 bases and J shed 1 base, with 14 bases lying between them. The CDR3 covers 15 residues.

The sample holds one count of this clone. The chain is built from TRBV29-1 and TRBJ1-1, with no clear D. V gave up 6 bases and J gave up 0 bases, with 20 bases separating them. Germline V lookup: CDR1 SQVTM, CDR2 ANQGSEA. This CDR3 comprises 16 residues. This CDR3 is CSVNSPRTAMNTEAFF. CDR3 bases: TGCAGCGTCAATAGCCCAAGGACGGCAATGAACACTGAAGCTTTCTTT.

The rearrangement links TRBV5-4 to TRBJ1-3; D unclear. Germline V gene sequence: CDR1 SGHNT, CDR2 YYREEE (reference sequence). The germline V and J ends were trimmed by 0 bases and 4 bases, with 8 bases remaining between them. This CDR3 is 14 amino acids long. The CDR3 DNA follows: TGTGCCAGCAGCTTGGGGGGAGTCGGAAACACCATATATTTT. The encoded protein is CASSLGGVGNTIYF. The full variable domain, rest sourced from reference TRBV5-4 and TRBJ1-3, is ETGVTQSPTHLIKTRGQQVTLRCSSQSGHNTVSWYQQALGQGPQFIFQYYREEENGRGNFPPRFSGLQFPNYSSELNVNALELDDSALYLCASSLGGVGNTIYFGEGSWLTVV.

The chain uses TRBV2 and TRBJ1-5; TRBD1 aligns across 8 bases. Germline-derived CDR1 and CDR2 are SNHLY and FYNNEI. The V and J ends lost 5 bases and 3 bases, in that order; junction bases with no gene match: 6. CDR3 size: 15 residues. CDR3 residues: CASSWGQADNQPQHF. As DNA, the CDR3 is TGTGCCAGCAGTTGGGGACAGGCGGACAATCAGCCCCAGCATTTT.

This clone has at least ten counts. The rearrangement joins TRBV29-1 to TRBJ2-1; D not certain. CDR1 is SQVTM, CDR2 ANQGSEA, per germline. Trimming took 5 bases from V and 5 from J, leaving 10 bases between them. The CDR3 extends over 12 amino acids. CDR3 sequence (DNA): TGCAGCGTTAGGGTGTCTGACAATGAGCAGTTCTTC. Translation gives CSVRVSDNEQFF.

The chain uses TRBV28 and TRBJ2-7; TRBD1 might be the D (8 bases). The CDR3 runs to 15 residues. The V gene lost 5 bases and the J gene lost 3 bases, with 17 bases spanning the gap. Germline V gene data show CDR1 as MDHEN and CDR2 as SYDVKM. Here the CDR3 DNA reads TGTGCCAGCAGTCCGGACAGGGAGGGCCTCTACGAGCAGTACTTC. Protein product: CASSPDREGLYEQYF.

The gene calls are TRBV6-5 and TRBJ1-3, with D unresolved. CDR3 size: 12 residues. V was trimmed by 4 bases and J by 3 bases, leaving 4 bases between them. The germline V gene has CDR1 MNHEY and CDR2 SVGAGI. CDR3 in DNA: TGTGCCAGCAGTTCGGGTGGAAACACCATATATTTT. This gives the protein CASSSGGNTIYF.

The chain uses TRBV5-4 and TRBJ1-1; D gene ambiguous. Trimming stripped 4 bases from V and 1 base from J, with 8 bases between. CDR1 and CDR2 (germline): SGHNT, YYREEE (reference sequence). CDR3 length equals 13 residues. CDR3 amino acids: CASSRVGNTEAFF. Written as DNA, the CDR3 is TGTGCCAGCAGCCGGGTAGGGAACACTGAAGCTTTCTTT.

The rearrangement links TRBV7-4 to TRBJ2-1; D unclear. Germline V gene lookup returns CDR1 SGHVT and CDR2 SQSDAQ. The CDR3 runs 13 residues. V dropped 3 bases and J dropped 3 bases, with 6 bases sitting between them. The CDR3 DNA reads TGTGCCAGCAGCTTGGTGGGCTACAATGAGCAGTTCTTC. Encoded protein: CASSLVGYNEQFF.

The V and J genes are TRBV2 and TRBJ1-2, with 7 bases identical to TRBD1. Trimming cost V 5 bases and J 0 bases; bases outside gene matches: 9. This CDR3 contains 16 residues. CDR1 is SNHLY, CDR2 FYNNEI, per germline. The CDR3 DNA follows: TGTGCCAGCAGTTTAGGGGGCAGGGCAGCTAACTATGGCTACACCTTC. Translated, it gives CASSLGGRAANYGYTF.